This T cell receptor (beta chain) derives from a study of glioma-infiltrating T cells after dendritic cell vaccination. Time point reported: after dendritic cell vaccination, including at tumor progression/relapse. None of the glioblastoma patients had an isocitrate dehydrogenase mutation. The CDR3 is made up of 13 amino acids. Germline V gives CDR1 SQVTM, CDR2 ANQGSEA. Unmatched junction bases numbered 7, after V lost 7 bases and J lost 4 bases. Using immunoSEQ multiplex PCR, the repertoire was profiled, and TCRdb retains in-frame clones only, with some absent. The repertoire includes approximately 85,000 clones, 75% to 90% of them detected once, and around 9.3% sits in the top ten.

Material: blood, obtained after dendritic cell vaccination. J is TRBJ1-5 and V is TRBV29-1; TRBD1 agrees at 7 bases. This TCR was recovered from a human donor with glioblastoma. The DNA for the CDR3 is TGCAGCGCGGGGACAGATACTAATCAGCCCCAGCATTTT. Its protein is CSAGTDTNQPQHF.